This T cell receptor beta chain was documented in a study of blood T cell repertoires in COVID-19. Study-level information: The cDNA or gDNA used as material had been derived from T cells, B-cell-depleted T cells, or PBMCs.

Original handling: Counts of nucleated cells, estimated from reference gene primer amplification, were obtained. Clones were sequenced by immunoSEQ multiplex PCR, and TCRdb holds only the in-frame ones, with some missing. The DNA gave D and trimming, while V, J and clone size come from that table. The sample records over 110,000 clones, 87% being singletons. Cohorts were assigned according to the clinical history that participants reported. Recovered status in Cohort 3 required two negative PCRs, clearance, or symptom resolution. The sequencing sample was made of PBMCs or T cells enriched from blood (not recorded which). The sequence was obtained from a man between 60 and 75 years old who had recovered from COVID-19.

CDR3: CTSSQDLIPNTQYF. CDR3 coding DNA: TGCACCAGCAGCCAAGACTTGATTCCTAATACGCAGTATTTT. This chain uses TRBV1 with TRBJ2-3; the table calls TRBD2, which could not be checked here. TRBV1 is labeled a pseudogene. This CDR3 is built from 14 residues.